A single T cell receptor (beta chain) is shown here with its context. Antigen: not known. This entry belongs to a study of cytomegalovirus exposure and HLA in healthy donors. Study-wide results and limits: The CMV antigen specificity of a few CMV-associated chains was confirmed through in vitro analysis. Upon later analysis, TCR association rates were observed to vary by HLA locus, being highest for DRB1 and lowest for HLA-C.

PCR was performed using 60 Vbeta and 13 Jbeta primers. The assay was immunoSEQ multiplex PCR, and TCRdb's table has in-frame clones only and misses some. The sample yields under 200,000 clones, approximately 72% seen once. The sequencing sample was made of PBMCs. The clonotype was recovered from a female donor in good health and CMV-seronegative.

CDR3 nucleotides: TGTGCCAGCAGCTTAAGACAGGCCGGCCGGGATACGCAGTATTTT. It is translated as CASSLRQAGRDTQYF. The chain is built from TRBV11-2 and TRBJ2-3, with D tentatively TRBD1 (6 bases). Trimming cost V 2 bases and J 6 bases, with 15 bases left between them. Germline V gene sequence: CDR1 SGHAT, CDR2 FQNNGV. CDR3 size: 15 residues.